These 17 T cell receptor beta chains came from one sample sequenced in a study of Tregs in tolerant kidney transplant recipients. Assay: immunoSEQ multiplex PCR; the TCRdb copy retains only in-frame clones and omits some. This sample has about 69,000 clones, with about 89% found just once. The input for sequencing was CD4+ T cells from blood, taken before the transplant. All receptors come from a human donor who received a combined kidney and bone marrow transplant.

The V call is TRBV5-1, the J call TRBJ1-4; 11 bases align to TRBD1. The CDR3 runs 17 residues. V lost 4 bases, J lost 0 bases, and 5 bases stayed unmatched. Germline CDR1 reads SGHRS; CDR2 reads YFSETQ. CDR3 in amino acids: CASSLRTGGSTNEKLFF. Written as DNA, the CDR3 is TGCGCCAGCAGCCTAAGGACAGGGGGCTCAACTAATGAAAAACTGTTTTTT. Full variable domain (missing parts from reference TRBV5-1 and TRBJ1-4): KAGVTQTPRYLIKTRGQQVTLSCSPISGHRSVSWYQQTPGQGLQFLFEYFSETQRNKGNFPGRFSGRQFSNSRSEMNVSTLELGDSALYLCASSLRTGGSTNEKLFFGSGTQLSVL.

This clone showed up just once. CDR3 coding DNA: TGTGCCAGCAGGTCGCAGGGCCCTAGCTCCTACGAGCAGTACTTC. Its protein is CASRSQGPSSYEQYF. The rearrangement links TRBV6-1 to TRBJ2-7, with D maybe TRBD1 (5 bases). From germline, CDR1 is MNHNS and CDR2 SASEGT. Trimming took 6 bases from V and 0 from J, leaving 15 bases between them. This CDR3 is 15 amino acids long.

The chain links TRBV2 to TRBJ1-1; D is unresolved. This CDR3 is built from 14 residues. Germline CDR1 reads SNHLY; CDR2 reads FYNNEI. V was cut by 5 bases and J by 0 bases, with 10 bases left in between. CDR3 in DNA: TGTGCCAGCAGTAGGTGGCAGGTGAACACTGAAGCTTTCTTT. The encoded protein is CASSRWQVNTEAFF.

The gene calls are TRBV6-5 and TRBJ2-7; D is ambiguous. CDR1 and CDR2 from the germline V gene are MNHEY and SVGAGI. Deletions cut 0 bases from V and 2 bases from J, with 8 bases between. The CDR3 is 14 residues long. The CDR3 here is CASSYSSKAYEQYF. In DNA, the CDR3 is TGTGCCAGCAGTTACTCGAGCAAAGCCTACGAGCAGTACTTC.

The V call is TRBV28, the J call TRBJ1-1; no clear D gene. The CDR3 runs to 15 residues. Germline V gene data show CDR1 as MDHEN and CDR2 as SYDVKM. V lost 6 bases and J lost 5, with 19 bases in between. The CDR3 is CASSSPSGRRTEAFF. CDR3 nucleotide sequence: TGTGCCAGCAGCTCTCCTTCGGGGAGAAGGACTGAAGCTTTCTTT.

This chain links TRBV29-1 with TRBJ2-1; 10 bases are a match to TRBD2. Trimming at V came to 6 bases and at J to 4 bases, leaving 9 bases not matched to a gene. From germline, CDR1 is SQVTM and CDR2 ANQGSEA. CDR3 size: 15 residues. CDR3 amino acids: CSVGGLASHYNEQFF. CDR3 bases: TGCAGCGTGGGGGGACTAGCGTCACATTACAATGAGCAGTTCTTC.

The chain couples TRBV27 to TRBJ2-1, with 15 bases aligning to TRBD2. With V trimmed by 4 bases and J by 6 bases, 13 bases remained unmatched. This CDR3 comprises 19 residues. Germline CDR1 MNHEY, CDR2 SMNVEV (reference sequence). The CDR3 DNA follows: TGTGCCAGCAGTTCCCGGACTAGCGGGAGGGGGACTAATAGCAATGAGCAGTTCTTC. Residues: CASSSRTSGRGTNSNEQFF.

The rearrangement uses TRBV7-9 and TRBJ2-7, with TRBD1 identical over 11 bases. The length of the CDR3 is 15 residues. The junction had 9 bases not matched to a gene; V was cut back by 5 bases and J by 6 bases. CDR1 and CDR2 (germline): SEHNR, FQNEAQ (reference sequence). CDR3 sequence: CASSRWDRGSVEQYF. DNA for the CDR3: TGTGCCAGCAGCAGATGGGACAGGGGGAGCGTCGAGCAGTACTTC.

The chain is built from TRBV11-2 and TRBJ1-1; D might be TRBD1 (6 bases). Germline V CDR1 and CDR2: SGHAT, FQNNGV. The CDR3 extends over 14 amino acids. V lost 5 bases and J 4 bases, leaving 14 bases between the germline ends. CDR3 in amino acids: CASSRIVGGTEAFF. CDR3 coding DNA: TGTGCCAGCAGCCGAATTGTAGGGGGCACTGAAGCTTTCTTT.

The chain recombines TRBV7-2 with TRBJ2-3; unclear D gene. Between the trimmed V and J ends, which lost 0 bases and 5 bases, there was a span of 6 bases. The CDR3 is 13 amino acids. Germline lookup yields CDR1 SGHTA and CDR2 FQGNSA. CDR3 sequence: CASSLAREDTQYF. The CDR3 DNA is TGTGCCAGCAGCTTAGCGCGAGAAGATACGCAGTATTTT.

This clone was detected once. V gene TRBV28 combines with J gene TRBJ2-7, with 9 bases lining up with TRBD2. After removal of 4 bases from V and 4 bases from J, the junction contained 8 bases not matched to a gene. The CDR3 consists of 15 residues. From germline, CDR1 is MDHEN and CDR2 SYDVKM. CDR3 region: CASSSTLAGVYEQYF. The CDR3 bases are TGTGCCAGCAGTTCAACCTTAGCGGGAGTGTACGAGCAGTACTTC.

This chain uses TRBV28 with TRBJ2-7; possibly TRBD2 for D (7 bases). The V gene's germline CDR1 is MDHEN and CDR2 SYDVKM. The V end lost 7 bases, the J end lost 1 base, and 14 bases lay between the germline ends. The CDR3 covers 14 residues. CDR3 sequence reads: CASTGGGKSYEQYF. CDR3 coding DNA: TGTGCCAGCACTGGGGGGGGCAAGTCCTACGAGCAGTACTTC.

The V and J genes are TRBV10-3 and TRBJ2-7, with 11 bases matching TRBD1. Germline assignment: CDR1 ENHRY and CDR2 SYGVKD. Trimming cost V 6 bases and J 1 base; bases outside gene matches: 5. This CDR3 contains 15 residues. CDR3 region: CAIRSGQGASYEQYF. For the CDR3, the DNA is TGTGCCATCAGATCCGGACAGGGGGCATCCTACGAGCAGTACTTC.

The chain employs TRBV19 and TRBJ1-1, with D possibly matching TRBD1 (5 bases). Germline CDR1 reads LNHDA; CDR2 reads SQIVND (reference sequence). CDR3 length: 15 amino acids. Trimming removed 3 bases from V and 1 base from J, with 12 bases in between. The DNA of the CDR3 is TGTGCCAGTAGTATCCGAGCCCAGGGGAACACTGAAGCTTTCTTT. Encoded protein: CASSIRAQGNTEAFF.

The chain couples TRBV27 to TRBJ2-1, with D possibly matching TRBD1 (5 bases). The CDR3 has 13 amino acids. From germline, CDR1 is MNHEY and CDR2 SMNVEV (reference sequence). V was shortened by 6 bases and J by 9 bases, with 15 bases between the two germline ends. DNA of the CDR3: TGTGCCAGCAGGGGAACAGGTCGTGGTGAGCAGTTCTTC. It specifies CASRGTGRGEQFF.

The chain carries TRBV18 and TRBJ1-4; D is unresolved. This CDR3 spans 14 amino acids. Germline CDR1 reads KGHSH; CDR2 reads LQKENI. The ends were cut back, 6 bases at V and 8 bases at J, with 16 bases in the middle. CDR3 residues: CASSQTMKEEKLFF. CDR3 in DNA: TGTGCCAGCTCCCAAACTATGAAGGAGGAAAAACTGTTTTTT.

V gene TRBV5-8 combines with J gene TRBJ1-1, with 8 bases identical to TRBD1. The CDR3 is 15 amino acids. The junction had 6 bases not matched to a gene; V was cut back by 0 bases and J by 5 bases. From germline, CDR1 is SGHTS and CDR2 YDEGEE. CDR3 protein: CASSLEPGGRTEAFF. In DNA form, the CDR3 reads TGTGCCAGCAGCTTGGAGCCAGGGGGCCGAACTGAAGCTTTCTTT.